Listed below are T cell receptor beta chains from one sample, sequenced in a study of blood T cells in healthy people across ages. TCRdb analysed the 5' RACE reads with MiXCR anew, one entry per CDR3 protein. The sample holds some 1,800,000 distinct CDR3 sequences, around 40% seen once. The sample comprised blood. The receptor set was obtained from a human donor in good health. Both conserved end residues are part of each CDR3.

v_gene,CDR3aa
TRBV20-1,CSAMDRDQETQYF
TRBV12-3/TRBV12-4,CASSLSDNRNEQYF
TRBV29-1,CSATTGARETQYF
TRBV4-1,CASSQVQGSNYGYTF
TRBV6-1,CVSSEDIFQETQYF
TRBV20-1,CNARGSFGMDTQYF
TRBV28,CASKDRNQPQHF
TRBV7-9,CASSTYRDYGYTF
TRBV2,CASSGTGFADTQYF
TRBV7-8,CASSPVFSPKHF
TRBV25-1,CASSAPGQGAPEYF
TRBV7-2,CASSLVKNLWAEQFF
TRBV7-9,CASTLDRENYSYTF
TRBV10-3,CAIRPGQDNEQFF
TRBV5-6,CASSAAVYGYTF
TRBV9,CASSTSPTTTDTQYF
TRBV20-1,CSATHRGVYNEQFF
TRBV7-2,CASSSGHGSNEQFF
TRBV20-1,CSADDRRSTDTQYF
TRBV4-1,CASSLDEGGQGPGGELFF
TRBV20-1,CSARPGATNEKLFF
TRBV12-3/TRBV12-4,CASTWDNEQFF
TRBV2,CASSSGLWNEQFF
TRBV20-1,CSARRIQRARETQYF
TRBV7-8,CASSLERRQPQHF
TRBV20-1,CSARLAGRLNTF
TRBV20-1,CSAREASGANVLTF
TRBV2,CATSFWGQGEDGYTF
TRBV10-3,CTISESYAGGQDNEQFF
TRBV5-1,CASSTLTGALGYGYTF
TRBV10-3,CATSAQTGVSYGYTF